These 19 T cell receptor beta chains originate from one sample sequenced in a study of blood T cells in healthy people across ages. Together with a sample-barcoded 5' primer, a J-beta primer mix was included in a second PCR lasting about 6 to 11 cycles. TCRdb fed the 5' RACE reads into MiXCR, producing one record per CDR3 protein. The sample holds about 1,500,000 distinct CDR3 sequences, 35% to 45% seen once. Sequencing used blood. The origin of the receptors is a woman aged 18-29 years in good health.

The V and J genes are TRBV3-1 and TRBJ1-2; weak D call: TRBD1 (6 bases). There are 15 residues in the CDR3. Trimming removed 5 bases from V and 4 bases from J, with 17 bases in between. Germline values: CDR1 LGHDT, CDR2 YNNKEL (reference sequence). The CDR3, as DNA: TGTGCCAGCAGCGGACGAGAGACAGGCACCTATGGCTACACCTTC. Translation gives CASSGRETGTYGYTF.

The rearrangement uses TRBV7-8 and TRBJ2-7, with D perhaps matching TRBD1 (6 bases). CDR1 is SGHVS, CDR2 FQNEAQ, per germline. V lost 2 bases, J lost 7 bases, and 21 bases lay in between. The CDR3 is 16 residues long. The CDR3: CASSLIRDIRYNEQYF. DNA for the CDR3: TGTGCCAGCAGCTTAATCCGGGACATAAGGTACAATGAGCAGTACTTC.

This CDR3 is CASSPVRGSANEKLFF. In nucleotides, the CDR3 is TGTGCCAGCAGCCCCGTCCGGGGATCGGCTAATGAAAAACTGTTTTTT. The chain joins TRBV6-1 to TRBJ1-4; D gene ambiguous. Germline-derived CDR1 and CDR2 are MNHNS and SASEGT. The CDR3 sequence is 16 residues long. Between the trimmed V and J ends, which lost 6 bases and 3 bases, there was a span of 17 bases.

The table lists this clonotype with a count of one. The rearrangement links TRBV9 to TRBJ2-2, with 10 positions matching TRBD1. This CDR3 is built from 20 residues. J was trimmed by 3 bases and V by 0 bases; bases with no gene match: 14. The V gene's germline CDR1 is SGDLS and CDR2 YYNGEE. The CDR3 nucleotides read TGTGCCAGCAGCGTAGCTACGAGTTTCGGACAGGGGGTCGACACCGGGGAGCTGTTTTTT. This sequence encodes CASSVATSFGQGVDTGELFF.

V is TRBV28 and J is TRBJ2-2; D is tentatively TRBD1 or TRBD2 (6 bases each). The germline gives CDR1 MDHEN, CDR2 SYDVKM. This CDR3 has 15 amino acids. The V end lost 4 bases, the J end lost 4 bases, and 13 bases lay between the germline ends. CDR3 sequence: CASSSRGRATGELFF. CDR3 bases: TGTGCCAGCAGTTCACGGGGGCGGGCCACCGGGGAGCTGTTTTTT. Full variable domain (missing parts from reference TRBV28 and TRBJ2-2): DVKVTQSSRYLVKRTGEKVFLECVQDMDHENMFWYRQDPGLGLRLIYFSYDVKMKEKGDIPEGYSVSREKKERFSLILESASTNQTSMYLCASSSRGRATGELFFGEGSRLTVL.

This chain joins TRBV25-1 and TRBJ2-1; TRBD1 is a possible D gene (5 bases). Deletions cut 7 bases from V and 6 bases from J, with 10 bases between. CDR1 and CDR2 from the germline V gene are MGHDK and SYGVNS. This CDR3 is built from 12 residues. CDR3 amino acids: CASTRQTNEQFF. DNA of the CDR3: TGTGCCAGCACCCGACAGACCAATGAGCAGTTCTTC.

This sequence joins TRBV29-1 and TRBJ1-1, with a weak D call TRBD1 (6 bases). Germline lookup yields CDR1 SQVTM and CDR2 ANQGSEA. The V and J ends lost 2 bases and 1 base respectively, with 17 bases between them. The CDR3 has 16 amino acids. CDR3 in amino acids: CSVERWDTRTNTEAFF. In DNA form, the CDR3 reads TGCAGCGTTGAACGGTGGGACACGAGAACGAACACTGAAGCTTTCTTT.

The chain links TRBV3-1 to TRBJ1-2; unclear D gene. V was clipped by 1 base and J by 4 bases, with 13 bases between them. This CDR3 spans 15 amino acids. Germline V gene sequence: CDR1 LGHDT, CDR2 YNNKEL (reference sequence). Here the CDR3 reads CASSQGGLSGYGYTF. The CDR3, as DNA: TGTGCCAGCAGCCAAGGAGGGTTATCAGGCTATGGCTACACCTTC. The full variable domain, in which reference TRBV3-1 and TRBJ1-2 provide the parts outside the CDR3, is DTAVSQTPKYLVTQMGNDKSIKCEQNLGHDTMYWYKQDSKKFLKIMFSYNNKELIINETVPNRFSPKSPDKAHLNLHINSLELGDSAVYFCASSQGGLSGYGYTFGSGTRLTVV.

This clonotype has only a few counts. This rearrangement joins TRBV20-1 to TRBJ2-5; D remains ambiguous. The germline V gene encodes CDR1 DFQATT and CDR2 SNEGSKA (reference sequence). Trimming took 6 bases from V and 9 from J, leaving 17 bases between them. This CDR3 is built from 12 residues. CDR3 nucleotides: TGCAGTGCCGCAACTTCCCTTGGACCCCAGTACTTC. Translation: CSAATSLGPQYF.

A few counts support this clonotype. The genes are TRBV6-6 and TRBJ1-1, with D possibly TRBD1 on 5 matching bases. The CDR3 is made up of 13 amino acids. Germline V CDR1 and CDR2: MNHNY, SVGAGI (reference sequence). Trimming took 4 bases from V and 3 from J, leaving 9 bases between them. The CDR3 here is CASSFRVDTEAFF. The CDR3 bases are TGTGCCAGCAGTTTCAGGGTTGACACTGAAGCTTTCTTT.

The chain couples TRBV28 to TRBJ1-6, with TRBD1 matching over 7 bases. The CDR3 runs to 14 residues. Germline assignment: CDR1 MDHEN and CDR2 SYDVKM. V trimming: 8 bases; J trimming: 9 bases; junction bases outside the gene matches: 10. CDR3 loop: CASFPGQAGSPLHF. The CDR3 DNA is TGTGCCAGCTTCCCTGGACAGGCCGGTTCACCCCTCCACTTT.

This CDR3 reads CATSRGLAGALSYEQYF. CDR3 sequence (DNA): TGTGCCACCAGCAGAGGTTTAGCGGGAGCGCTCTCCTACGAGCAGTACTTC. The chain combines TRBV15 with TRBJ2-7; TRBD2 matches at 9 bases. V lost 1 base, J lost 0 bases, and 7 bases stayed unmatched. Per germline, CDR1 LNHNV and CDR2 YYDKDF (reference sequence). This CDR3 comprises 17 residues.

The chain carries TRBV9 and TRBJ1-1, with D maybe TRBD1 (6 bases). Germline-derived CDR1 and CDR2 are SGDLS and YYNGEE. V gave up 2 bases and J gave up 4 bases, with 15 bases separating them. The CDR3 covers 15 residues. CDR3 residues: CASSVLGGGGTEAFF. CDR3 DNA: TGTGCCAGCAGCGTTTTGGGAGGGGGTGGCACTGAAGCTTTCTTT.

The genes are TRBV27 and TRBJ2-7; D possibly corresponds to TRBD1 (6 bases). The CDR3 loop spans 15 amino acids. V lost 5 bases to trimming and J lost 2 bases, with 16 bases between them. Germline V lookup: CDR1 MNHEY, CDR2 SMNVEV (reference sequence). CDR3 nucleotides: TGTGCCAGCAGTCCCCCGGGACACAAAGCCTACGAGCAGTACTTC. This sequence encodes CASSPPGHKAYEQYF.

The chain's CDR3 is CSVEALLAGGSTDTQYF. The CDR3 DNA is TGCAGCGTTGAAGCCCTACTAGCGGGGGGGTCCACAGATACGCAGTATTTT. The chain combines TRBV29-1 with TRBJ2-3, with 13 bases identical to TRBD2. V gave up 1 base and J gave up 2 bases; unmatched junction bases: 6. The CDR3 has 17 residues. Per germline, CDR1 SQVTM and CDR2 ANQGSEA.

Remarks on this clonotype: The junction and the germline gene differ at one end; a read error may be behind it. This chain links TRBV20-1 with TRBJ2-1; 13 bases are shared with TRBD2. CDR3 length: 16 residues. Looked up from germline, CDR1 is DFQATT and CDR2 is SNEGSKA (reference sequence). CDR3 sequence reads: CSARGGTSGTYKEQFF. CDR3 nucleotides: TGCAGTGCTAGAGGTGGGACTAGCGGGACCTACAAGGAGCAGTTCTTC.

This clonotype was recorded once. This chain connects TRBV5-1 to TRBJ2-5, with D possibly called TRBD1 or TRBD2 (5 bases each). The DNA matches TRBJ2-7 better at its end, which makes the J call doubtful. The CDR3 extends over 14 amino acids. Germline CDR1 and CDR2: SGHRS and YFSETQ. The CDR3 reads CASSPAGTPVEQYF. As DNA, the CDR3 is TGCGCCAGCAGCCCAGCCGGGACCCCTGTCGAGCAGTACTTC.

This chain uses TRBV6-6 with TRBJ2-5, with 8 nucleotides matching TRBD1. The trim removed 6 bases at V and 2 bases at J, leaving 8 bases unmatched. CDR3 length: 15 amino acids. Germline CDR1 MNHNY, CDR2 SVGAGI (reference sequence). In nucleotides, the CDR3 is TGTGCCAGCAGGAACGGTCGGACAGGGCAAGAGACCCAGTACTTC. It encodes CASRNGRTGQETQYF.

In this sample, this clonotype turned up a few times. The rearrangement joins TRBV7-9 to TRBJ1-2; tentative D call: TRBD1 (5 bases). CDR1 is SEHNR and CDR2 is FQNEAQ in the germline V gene (reference sequence). This CDR3 spans 13 amino acids. V lost 4 bases and J 7 bases, leaving 13 bases between the germline ends. The DNA of the CDR3 is TGTGCCAGCAGCTCCTTCTCCGACAGTGGCTACACCTTC. Amino acids: CASSSFSDSGYTF.